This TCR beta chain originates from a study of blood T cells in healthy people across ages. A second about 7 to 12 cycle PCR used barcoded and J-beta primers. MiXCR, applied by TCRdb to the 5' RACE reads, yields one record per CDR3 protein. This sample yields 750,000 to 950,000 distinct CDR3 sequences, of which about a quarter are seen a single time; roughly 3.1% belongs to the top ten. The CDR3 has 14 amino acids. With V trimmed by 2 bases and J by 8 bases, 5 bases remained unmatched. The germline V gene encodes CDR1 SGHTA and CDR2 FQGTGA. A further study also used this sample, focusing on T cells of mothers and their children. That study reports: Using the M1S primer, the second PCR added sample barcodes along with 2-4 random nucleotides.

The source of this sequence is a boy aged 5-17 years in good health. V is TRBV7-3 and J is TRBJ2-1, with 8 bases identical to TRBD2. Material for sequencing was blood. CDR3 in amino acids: CASSLLGGADEQFF. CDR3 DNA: TGTGCCAGCAGCTTACTCGGGGGGGCCGATGAGCAGTTCTTC.